These 18 T cell receptor beta chains came from one sample sequenced in a study of blood T cells in healthy people across ages. Next came a second PCR, run for about 7 to 12 cycles, which used a sample-barcoded 5' primer along with a J-beta primer mix. A single record per CDR3 protein comes from TCRdb applying MiXCR to the 5' RACE reads. The sample holds around 850,000 distinct CDR3 sequences, about 34% seen once. Sequenced: blood. The source of these receptors is a man between 18 and 35 years old in good health.

The rearrangement uses TRBV27 and TRBJ1-6; no clear D gene. Trimming removed 6 bases at V and 9 bases at J, with 15 bases between. Germline V lookup: CDR1 MNHEY, CDR2 SMNVEV (reference sequence). The CDR3 spans 14 residues. DNA of the CDR3: TGTGCCAGCAGAGCGAACTCTCTGGGTTCACCCCTCCACTTT. Translation: CASRANSLGSPLHF.

This clonotype was seen repeatedly, ten times or more. V gene TRBV29-1 combines with J gene TRBJ2-3; D is unclear. The CDR3 extends over 13 amino acids. Germline CDR1 reads SQVTM; CDR2 reads ANQGSEA. The V end was cut by 3 bases, the J end by 1 base, with 8 bases between. The CDR3 is CSVEMTRTDTQYF. CDR3 sequence (DNA): TGCAGCGTTGAGATGACGCGCACAGATACGCAGTATTTT.

As concerns this clonotype: One end of the junction varies from germline; a read error may be responsible. The chain couples TRBV25-1 to TRBJ2-3; perhaps TRBD1 as D (7 bases). Germline-derived CDR1 and CDR2 are MGHDK and SYGVNS. This CDR3 comprises 14 residues. The CDR3 nucleotides are TGTGCCAGCAGTGGGACAGGCTGGGAGGATACGCGGTATTTT. Translated: CASSGTGWEDTRYF. Filled out from reference TRBV25-1 and TRBJ2-3, the complete variable domain reads EADIYQTPRYLVIGTGKKITLECSQTMGHDKMYWYQQDPGMELHLIHYSYGVNSTEKGDLSSESTVSRIRTEHFPLTLESARPSHTSQYLCASSGTGWEDTRYFGPGTRLTVL.

The V and J genes are TRBV20-1 and TRBJ1-1; weak D call: TRBD1 (5 bases). The CDR3 totals 14 residues. V lost 4 bases and J 1 base, leaving 13 bases between the germline ends. Germline V lookup: CDR1 DFQATT, CDR2 SNEGSKA (reference sequence). CDR3: CSAITGGGNTEAFF. CDR3 in DNA: TGCAGTGCTATAACCGGGGGGGGGAACACTGAAGCTTTCTTT.

This clonotype was seen more than once but under ten times. The chain has TRBV6-5 and TRBJ2-7, with D maybe TRBD2 (6 bases). The CDR3 has 18 amino acids. Germline V gene lookup returns CDR1 MNHEY and CDR2 SVGAGI. Trimming removed 0 bases from V and 7 bases from J, with 25 bases in between. The CDR3 sequence: CASSYSGGLGPSYNEQYF. CDR3 in DNA: TGTGCCAGCAGTTACTCCGGGGGACTGGGGCCATCCTACAATGAGCAGTACTTC.

For this clonotype: With a much larger clone just one base away, this may be a read error. This chain connects TRBV7-2 to TRBJ1-2, with D uncertain. This CDR3 region has 13 residues. CDR1 is SGHTA and CDR2 is FQGNSA in the germline V gene. CDR3 DNA sequence: TGTGCCAGCAGCCTAGCAGACACGGACGGCTACACCTTC. This translates into CASSLADTDGYTF.

This clonotype was seen ten or more times. This chain uses TRBV2 with TRBJ1-2, with D perhaps matching TRBD1 (5 bases). V was pared by 1 base and J by 4 bases, with 13 bases between. This CDR3 contains 15 residues. CDR1 is SNHLY, CDR2 FYNNEI, per germline. The CDR3 DNA reads as TGTGCCAGCAGTGAAGGGGGCAGGGTAGGCTATGGCTACACCTTC. It yields the protein CASSEGGRVGYGYTF.

In its sample, this clonotype was seen a few times. The chain employs TRBV9 and TRBJ1-2, with 12 nucleotides matching TRBD1. The CDR3 extends over 15 amino acids. With V trimmed by 4 bases and J by 7 bases, 8 bases remained unmatched. Germline V gene data show CDR1 as SGDLS and CDR2 as YYNGEE. The chain's CDR3 is CASSTRGTGGRGYTF. CDR3 in DNA: TGTGCCAGCAGCACCAGGGGGACAGGGGGCCGTGGCTACACCTTC.

DNA for the CDR3: TGCGCCAGCAGCTTGGAACAGCCCCTCGGCGAGCAGTACTTC. It translates to CASSLEQPLGEQYF. This sequence joins TRBV5-1 and TRBJ2-7; unclear D gene. The CDR3 spans 14 residues. Germline-derived CDR1 and CDR2 are SGHRS and YFSETQ. The V gene lost 0 bases and the J gene lost 6 bases, with 13 bases spanning the gap.

The chain couples TRBV7-9 to TRBJ1-3; D unresolved. The V and J ends lost 2 bases and 7 bases respectively, with 9 bases between them. CDR1 is SEHNR, CDR2 FQNEAQ, per germline (reference sequence). The CDR3 loop spans 13 amino acids. The CDR3 loop is CASSLTQRNTIYF. Here the CDR3 DNA reads TGTGCCAGCAGCTTAACCCAACGGAACACCATATATTTT.

This clonotype was counted a few times. The chain is built from TRBV12-3 or TRBV12-4 and TRBJ2-3, with 8 bases that match TRBD2. V dropped 7 bases and J dropped 5; count of bases not matched to a gene: 17. The CDR3 is made up of 17 amino acids. CDR3 sequence (DNA): TGTGCCAGCACTTACCTCGTCCGGGGGGGCCTTGGAGATACGCAGTATTTT. This translates into CASTYLVRGGLGDTQYF.

This chain links TRBV7-8 with TRBJ2-7; TRBD1 matches at 7 bases. The CDR3 runs 14 residues. Germline V lookup: CDR1 SGHVS, CDR2 FQNEAQ. The V and J ends lost 6 bases and 2 bases, in that order; junction bases with no gene match: 7. CDR3 amino acids: CASRGQPNTYEQYF. The CDR3 DNA is TGTGCCAGCAGGGGACAGCCTAACACCTACGAGCAGTACTTC.

J is TRBJ2-2 and V is TRBV12-3 or TRBV12-4; 7 bases are shared with TRBD2. The CDR3 totals 16 residues. J gave up 0 bases and V 5 bases, and 6 bases lay outside the gene matches. The chain's CDR3 is CASSPFGGTNTGELFF. In nucleotides, the CDR3 is TGTGCCAGCAGTCCATTCGGGGGGACGAACACCGGGGAGCTGTTTTTT.

V and J are TRBV2 and TRBJ2-7; 11 bases are a match to TRBD2. CDR1 is SNHLY and CDR2 is FYNNEI in the germline V gene. The CDR3 is 17 residues long. The V gene end was trimmed by 2 bases and the J gene end by 0 bases; junction bases not matched to a gene: 6. CDR3 protein: CASSETGTSGLSYEQYF. CDR3 bases: TGTGCCAGCAGTGAAACCGGGACTAGCGGTCTCTCCTACGAGCAGTACTTC.

The rearrangement joins TRBV10-3 to TRBJ1-2; perhaps TRBD1 as D (6 bases). Germline V CDR1 and CDR2: ENHRY, SYGVKD. This CDR3 has 14 residues. V lost 2 bases, J lost 3 bases, and 10 bases lay in between. Written as DNA, the CDR3 is TGTGCCATCAGTGAGGGAGACAGGTACTATGGCTACACCTTC. Amino acids: CAISEGDRYYGYTF.

J is TRBJ1-4 and V is TRBV4-3; unclear D gene. With 1 base removed from V and 7 bases from J, the gap between germline ends came to 13 bases. This CDR3 spans 15 amino acids. Per the germline V gene, CDR1 is LGHNA and CDR2 is YSLEER. This CDR3 reads CASSQAGEIGEKLFF. CDR3 nucleotides: TGCGCCAGCAGCCAAGCTGGGGAAATTGGTGAAAAACTGTTTTTT.

V and J are TRBV7-2 and TRBJ1-2; tentatively, D is TRBD1 (5 bases). The germline gives CDR1 SGHTA, CDR2 FQGNSA. The CDR3 has 13 amino acids. Deletions cut 2 bases from V and 4 bases from J, with 8 bases between. CDR3 nucleotides: TGTGCCAGCAGCTTATTGACAGCCTATGGCTACACCTTC. Protein product: CASSLLTAYGYTF.

This chain connects TRBV7-3 to TRBJ1-1; D is ambiguous. V gave up 5 bases and J gave up 5 bases, with 12 bases separating them. The germline gives CDR1 SGHTA, CDR2 FQGTGA. The CDR3 extends over 13 amino acids. The CDR3 bases are TGTGCCAGCAGCCCACCCCCTGGGACTGAAGCTTTCTTT. This gives the protein CASSPPPGTEAFF.